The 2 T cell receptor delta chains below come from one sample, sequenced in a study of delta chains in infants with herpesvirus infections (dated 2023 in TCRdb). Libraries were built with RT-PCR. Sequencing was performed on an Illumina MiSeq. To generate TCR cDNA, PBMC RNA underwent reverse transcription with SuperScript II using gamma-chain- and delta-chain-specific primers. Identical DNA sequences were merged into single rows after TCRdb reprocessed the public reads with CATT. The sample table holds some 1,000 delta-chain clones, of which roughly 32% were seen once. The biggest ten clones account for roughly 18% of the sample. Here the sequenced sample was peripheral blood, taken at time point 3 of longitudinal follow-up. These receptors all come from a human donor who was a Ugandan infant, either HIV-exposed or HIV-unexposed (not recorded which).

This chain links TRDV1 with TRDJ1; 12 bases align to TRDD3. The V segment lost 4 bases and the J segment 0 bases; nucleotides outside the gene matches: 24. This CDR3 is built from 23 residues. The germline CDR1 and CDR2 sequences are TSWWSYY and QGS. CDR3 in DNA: TGTGCTCTTGGGGTTTGGACCACCTTCCTTCTATCCTGGGGGATACGGTACACCGATAAACTCATCTTT. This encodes CALGVWTTFLLSWGIRYTDKLIF.

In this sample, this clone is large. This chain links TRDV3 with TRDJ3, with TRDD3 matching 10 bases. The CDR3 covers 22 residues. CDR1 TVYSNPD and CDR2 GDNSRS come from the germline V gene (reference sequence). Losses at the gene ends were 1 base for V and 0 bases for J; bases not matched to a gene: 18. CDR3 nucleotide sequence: TGTGCCTTTACGTCCTGCCGCTGGGGGATAAGGTCGAGCTCCTGGGACACCCGACAGATGTTTTTC. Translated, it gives CAFTSCRWGIRSSSWDTRQMFF.